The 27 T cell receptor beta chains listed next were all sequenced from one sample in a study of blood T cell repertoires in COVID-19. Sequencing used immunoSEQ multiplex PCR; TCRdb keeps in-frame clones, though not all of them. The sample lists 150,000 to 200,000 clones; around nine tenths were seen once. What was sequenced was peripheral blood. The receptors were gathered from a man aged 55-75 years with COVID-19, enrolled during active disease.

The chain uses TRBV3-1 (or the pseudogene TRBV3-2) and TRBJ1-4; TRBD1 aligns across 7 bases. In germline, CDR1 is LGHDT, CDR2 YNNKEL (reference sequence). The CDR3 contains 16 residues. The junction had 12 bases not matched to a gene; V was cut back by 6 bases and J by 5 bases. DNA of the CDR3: TGTGCCAGCAGAAGGGACAGAGAGAACAAGAATGAAAAACTGTTTTTT. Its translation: CASRRDRENKNEKLFF.

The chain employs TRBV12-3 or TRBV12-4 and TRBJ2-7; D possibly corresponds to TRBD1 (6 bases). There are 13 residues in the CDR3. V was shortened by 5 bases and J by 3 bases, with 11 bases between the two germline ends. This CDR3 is CASSKTGDYEQYF. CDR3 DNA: TGTGCCAGCAGTAAGACAGGAGACTACGAGCAGTACTTC.

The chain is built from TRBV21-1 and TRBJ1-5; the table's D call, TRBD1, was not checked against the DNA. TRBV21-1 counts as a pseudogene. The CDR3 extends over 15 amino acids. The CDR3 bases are TGTGCCAACCCGGGACAACGGAATAGCAATCAGCCCCAGCATTTT. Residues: CANPGQRNSNQPQHF.

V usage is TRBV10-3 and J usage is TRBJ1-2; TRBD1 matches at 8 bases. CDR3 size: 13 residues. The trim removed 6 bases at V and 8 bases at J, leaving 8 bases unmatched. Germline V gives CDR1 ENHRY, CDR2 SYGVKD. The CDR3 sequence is CAISTRTGQGYTF. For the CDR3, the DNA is TGTGCCATCAGCACAAGGACAGGGCAGGGCTACACCTTC.

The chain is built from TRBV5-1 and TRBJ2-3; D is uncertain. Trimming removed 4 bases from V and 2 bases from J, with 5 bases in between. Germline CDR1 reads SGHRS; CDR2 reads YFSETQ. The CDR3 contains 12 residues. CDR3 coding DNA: TGCGCCAGCAGCCCGGTCACAGATACGCAGTATTTT. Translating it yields CASSPVTDTQYF. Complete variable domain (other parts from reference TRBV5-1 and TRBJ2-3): KAGVTQTPRYLIKTRGQQVTLSCSPISGHRSVSWYQQTPGQGLQFLFEYFSETQRNKGNFPGRFSGRQFSNSRSEMNVSTLELGDSALYLCASSPVTDTQYFGPGTRLTVL.

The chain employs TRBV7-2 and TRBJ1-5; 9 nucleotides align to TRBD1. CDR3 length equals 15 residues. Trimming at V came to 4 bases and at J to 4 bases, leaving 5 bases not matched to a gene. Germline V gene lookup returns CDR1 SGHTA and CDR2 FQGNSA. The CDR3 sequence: CASSSGTGRNQPQHF. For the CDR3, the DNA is TGTGCCAGCAGCTCGGGGACAGGGCGTAATCAGCCCCAGCATTTT.

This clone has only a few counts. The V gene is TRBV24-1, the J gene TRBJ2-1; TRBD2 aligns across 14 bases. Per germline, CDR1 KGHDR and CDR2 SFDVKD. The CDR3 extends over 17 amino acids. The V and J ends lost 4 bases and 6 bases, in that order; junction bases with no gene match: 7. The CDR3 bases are TGTGCCACCAGTGAATTAACCGGGACTAGCGGGAGCAATGAGCAGTTCTTC. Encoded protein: CATSELTGTSGSNEQFF.

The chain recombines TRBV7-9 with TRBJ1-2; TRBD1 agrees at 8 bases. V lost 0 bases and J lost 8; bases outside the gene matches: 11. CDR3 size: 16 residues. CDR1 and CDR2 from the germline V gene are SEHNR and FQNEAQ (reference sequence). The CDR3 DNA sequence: TGTGCCAGCAGCTTAGCGAGAATTACCAGGGGGCAAGGCTACACCTTC. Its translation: CASSLARITRGQGYTF.

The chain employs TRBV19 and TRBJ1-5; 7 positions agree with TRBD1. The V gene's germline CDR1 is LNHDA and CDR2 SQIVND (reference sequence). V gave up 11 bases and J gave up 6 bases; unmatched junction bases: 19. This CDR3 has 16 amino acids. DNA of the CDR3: TGTGCCTCAATAGTGACAGGGATCGGGTCCGGTCAGCCCCAGCATTTT. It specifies CASIVTGIGSGQPQHF.

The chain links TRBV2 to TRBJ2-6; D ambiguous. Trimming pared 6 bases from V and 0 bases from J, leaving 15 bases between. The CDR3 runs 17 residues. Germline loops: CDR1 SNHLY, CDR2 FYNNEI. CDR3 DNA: TGTGCCAGCAGGCGACGCGGCGCAGTCTCTGGGGCCAACGTCCTGACTTTC. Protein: CASRRRGAVSGANVLTF.

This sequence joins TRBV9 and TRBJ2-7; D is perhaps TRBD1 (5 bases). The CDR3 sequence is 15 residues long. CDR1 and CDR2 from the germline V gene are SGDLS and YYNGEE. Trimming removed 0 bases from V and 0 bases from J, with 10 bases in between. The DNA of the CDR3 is TGTGCCAGCAGCGTAGGAGACAGCCTCTCCTACGAGCAGTACTTC. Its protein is CASSVGDSLSYEQYF.

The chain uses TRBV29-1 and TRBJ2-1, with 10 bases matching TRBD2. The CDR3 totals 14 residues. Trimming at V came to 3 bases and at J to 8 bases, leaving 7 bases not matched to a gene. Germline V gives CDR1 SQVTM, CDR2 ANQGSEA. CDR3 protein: CSVDLLAGVYEQFF. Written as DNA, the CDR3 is TGCAGCGTTGATCTTCTAGCGGGAGTTTATGAGCAGTTCTTC.

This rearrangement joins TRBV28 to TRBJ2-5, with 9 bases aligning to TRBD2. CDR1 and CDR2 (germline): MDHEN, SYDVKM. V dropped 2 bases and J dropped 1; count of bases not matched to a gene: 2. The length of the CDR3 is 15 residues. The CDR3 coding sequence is TGTGCCAGCAGTTTAGTAGCGGGGGTCCAAGAGACCCAGTACTTC. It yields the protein CASSLVAGVQETQYF.

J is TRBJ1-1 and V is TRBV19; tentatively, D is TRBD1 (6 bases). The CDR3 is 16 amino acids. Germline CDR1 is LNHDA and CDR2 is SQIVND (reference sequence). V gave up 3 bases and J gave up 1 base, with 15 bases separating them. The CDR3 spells CASSIPAGTRNTEAFF. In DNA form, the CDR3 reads TGTGCCAGTAGTATCCCCGCCGGGACAAGGAACACTGAAGCTTTCTTT.

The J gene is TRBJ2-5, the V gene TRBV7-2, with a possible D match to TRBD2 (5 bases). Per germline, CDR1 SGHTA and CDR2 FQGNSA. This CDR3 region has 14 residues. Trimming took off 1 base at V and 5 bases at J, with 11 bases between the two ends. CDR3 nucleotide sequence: TGTGCCAGCAGCTTAGTAGCGACTGGGGAGACCCAGTACTTC. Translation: CASSLVATGETQYF.

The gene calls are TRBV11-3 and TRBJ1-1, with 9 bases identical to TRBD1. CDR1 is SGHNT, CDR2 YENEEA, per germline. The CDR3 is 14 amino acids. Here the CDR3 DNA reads TGTTCCACCCGGGGGACAGGGATGAACACTGAAGCTTTCTTT. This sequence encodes CSTRGTGMNTEAFF.

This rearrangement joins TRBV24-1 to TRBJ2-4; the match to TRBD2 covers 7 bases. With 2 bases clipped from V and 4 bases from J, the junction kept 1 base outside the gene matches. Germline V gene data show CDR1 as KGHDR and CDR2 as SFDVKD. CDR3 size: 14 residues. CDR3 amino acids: CATSDSGLKNIQYF. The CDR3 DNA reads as TGTGCCACCAGTGATTCGGGACTAAAAAACATTCAGTACTTC.

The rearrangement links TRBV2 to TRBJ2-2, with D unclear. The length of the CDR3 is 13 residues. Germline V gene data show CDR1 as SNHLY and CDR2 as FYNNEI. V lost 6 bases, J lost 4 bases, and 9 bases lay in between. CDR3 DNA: TGTGCCAGCAGACCCGAGAGCACCGGGGAGCTGTTTTTT. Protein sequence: CASRPESTGELFF.

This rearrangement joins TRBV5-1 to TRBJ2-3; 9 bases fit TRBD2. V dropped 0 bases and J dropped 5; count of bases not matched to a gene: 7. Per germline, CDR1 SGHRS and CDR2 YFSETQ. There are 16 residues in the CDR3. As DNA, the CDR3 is TGCGCCAGCAGCTTGGACCGCGGGGGGGCGGTAGATACGCAGTATTTT. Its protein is CASSLDRGGAVDTQYF. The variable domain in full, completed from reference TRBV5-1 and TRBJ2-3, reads KAGVTQTPRYLIKTRGQQVTLSCSPISGHRSVSWYQQTPGQGLQFLFEYFSETQRNKGNFPGRFSGRQFSNSRSEMNVSTLELGDSALYLCASSLDRGGAVDTQYFGPGTRLTVL.

CDR3 coding DNA: TGTGCCAGCAGCTCGAAAACGCCGGGACTAGCGGATCAAGAGACCCAGTACTTC. This sequence encodes CASSSKTPGLADQETQYF. The V gene is TRBV7-2, the J gene TRBJ2-5; 11 nucleotides align to TRBD2. V lost 4 bases and J lost 2; bases outside the gene matches: 12. Germline CDR1 reads SGHTA; CDR2 reads FQGNSA. The CDR3 is made up of 18 amino acids. Full variable domain (remainder filled in from reference TRBV7-2 and TRBJ2-5): GAGVSQSPSNKVTEKGKDVELRCDPISGHTALYWYRQSLGQGLEFLIYFQGNSAPDKSGLPSDRFSAERTGGSVSTLTIQRTQQEDSAVYLCASSSKTPGLADQETQYFGPGTRLLVL.

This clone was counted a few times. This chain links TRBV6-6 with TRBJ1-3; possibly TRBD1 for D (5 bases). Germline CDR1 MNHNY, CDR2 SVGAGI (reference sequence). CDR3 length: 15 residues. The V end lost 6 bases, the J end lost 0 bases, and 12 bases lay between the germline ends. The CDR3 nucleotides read TGTGCCAGCAGCCTAGACAGTAGCTCTGGAAACACCATATATTTT. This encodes CASSLDSSSGNTIYF.

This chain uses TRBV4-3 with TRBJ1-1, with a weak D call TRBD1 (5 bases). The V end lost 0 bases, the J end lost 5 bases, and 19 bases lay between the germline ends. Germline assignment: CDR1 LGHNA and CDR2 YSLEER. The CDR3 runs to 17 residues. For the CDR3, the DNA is TGCGCCAGCAGCCAAGATCGGGCTGGGAGGGGAAGGACTGAAGCTTTCTTT. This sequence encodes CASSQDRAGRGRTEAFF.

Here the CDR3 DNA reads TGTGCCACCAGTGATTTGGCGGGGGGCAACTATGGCTACACCTTC. Translating it yields CATSDLAGGNYGYTF. V and J are TRBV24-1 and TRBJ1-2; D possibly corresponds to TRBD1 (6 bases). The CDR3 sequence is 15 residues long. CDR1 KGHDR and CDR2 SFDVKD come from the germline V gene. V was trimmed by 0 bases and J by 2 bases, leaving 9 bases between them.

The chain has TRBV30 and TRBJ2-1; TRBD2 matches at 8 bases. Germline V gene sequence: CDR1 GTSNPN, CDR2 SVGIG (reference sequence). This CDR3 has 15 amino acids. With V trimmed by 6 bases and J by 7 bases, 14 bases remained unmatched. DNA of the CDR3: TGTGCCTGTAAAAGCCTACTAGCGGCCACGAATGAGCAGTTCTTC. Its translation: CACKSLLAATNEQFF.

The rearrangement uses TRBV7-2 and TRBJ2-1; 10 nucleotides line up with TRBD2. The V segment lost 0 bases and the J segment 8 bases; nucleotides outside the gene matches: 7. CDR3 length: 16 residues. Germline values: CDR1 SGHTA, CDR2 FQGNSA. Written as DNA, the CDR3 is TGTGCCAGCAGCTTAGCGATTCCTAGCGGGAGAGATGAGCAGTTCTTC. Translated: CASSLAIPSGRDEQFF.

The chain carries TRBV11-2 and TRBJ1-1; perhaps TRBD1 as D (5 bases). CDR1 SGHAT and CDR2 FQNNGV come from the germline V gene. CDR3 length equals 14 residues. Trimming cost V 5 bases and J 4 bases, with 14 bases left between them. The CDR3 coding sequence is TGTGCCAGCAGCCCCCAGGGTGGCATCACTGAAGCTTTCTTT. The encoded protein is CASSPQGGITEAFF.

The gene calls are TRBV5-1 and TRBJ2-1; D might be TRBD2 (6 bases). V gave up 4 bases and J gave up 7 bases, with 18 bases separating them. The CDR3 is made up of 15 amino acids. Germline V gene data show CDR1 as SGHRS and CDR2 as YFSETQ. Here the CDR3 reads CASSTLGGMGNEQFF. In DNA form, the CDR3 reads TGCGCCAGCAGCACCCTGGGCGGGATGGGGAATGAGCAGTTCTTC.